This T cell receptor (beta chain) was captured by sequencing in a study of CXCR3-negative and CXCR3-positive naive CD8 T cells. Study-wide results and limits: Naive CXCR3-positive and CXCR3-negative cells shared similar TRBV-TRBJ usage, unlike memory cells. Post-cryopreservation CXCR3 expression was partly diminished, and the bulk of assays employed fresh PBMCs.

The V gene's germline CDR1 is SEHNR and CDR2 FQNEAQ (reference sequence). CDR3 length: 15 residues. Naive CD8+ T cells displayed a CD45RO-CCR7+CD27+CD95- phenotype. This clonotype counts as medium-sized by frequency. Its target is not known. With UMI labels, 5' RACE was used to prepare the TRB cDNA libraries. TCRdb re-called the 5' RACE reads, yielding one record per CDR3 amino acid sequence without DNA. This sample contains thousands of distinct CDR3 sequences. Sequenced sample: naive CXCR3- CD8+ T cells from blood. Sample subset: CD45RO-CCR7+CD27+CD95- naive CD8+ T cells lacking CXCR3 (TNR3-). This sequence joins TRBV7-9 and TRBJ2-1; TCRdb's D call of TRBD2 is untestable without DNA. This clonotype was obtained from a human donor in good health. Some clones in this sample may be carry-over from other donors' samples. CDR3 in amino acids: CASSPRLAGGPEQFF.